These T cell receptor beta chains were read from a single sample in a study of a mutant IDH1 vaccine in newly diagnosed glioma. These receptors' antigens are unknown. The table came from immunoSEQ multiplex PCR; TCRdb's copy has only in-frame clones and leaves some out. The sample holds roughly 120,000 clones; roughly 75% are singletons and the top ten take 5.5%. Sequences were derived from PBMCs, sampled from a glioma patient whose treatment included an IDH1 peptide vaccine. The receptors stem from a man aged 35 to 55 with glioma. Both conserved end residues are trimmed from each CDR3. Clone size is shown for a subset of rows, as once, few, many or a class of expanded clone.

>TRBV5-4|TRBJ2-1|-
ASSTQRGGLGNEQF
>TRBV12-5|TRBJ2-3|-
ASGGRTSEGTDTQY
>TRBV16|TRBJ1-1|once
ASSPRDRGTEAF
>TRBV6-4|TRBJ1-4|-
ASITRMTHNNEKLF
>TRBV6-5|TRBJ1-1|-
ASSYEEAAEAF
>TRBV7-2|TRBJ2-7|-
ASSPTGYEQY
>TRBV18|TRBJ1-5|-
ASSRLLGGINEPQH
>TRBV19|TRBJ1-3|few
ASSSGLWNTIY
>TRBV6-5|TRBJ2-7|-
ASSYSTSGSPYEQY
>TRBV7-9|TRBJ1-5|few
ASSLGPGTNQPQH
>TRBV27|TRBJ2-1|-
ASRRDGVDFYNEQF
>TRBV5-6|TRBJ2-3|-
ASSLELAVSTDTQY
>TRBV18|TRBJ2-1|-
ASSTWTDNEQF
>TRBV30|TRBJ1-3|-
AWSRDSGSGNTIY